A selection of T cell receptor beta chains follows, all from one sample in a study of blood T cell repertoires in COVID-19. Data came from immunoSEQ multiplex PCR; TCRdb stores just in-frame clones and leaves some out. The sample includes over 130,000 clones, 84% of them seen just once. The sequenced sample was PBMCs or T cells enriched from blood (not recorded which). The receptors stem from a woman aged 50 to 60 with acute COVID-19. The CDR3 runs from the conserved cysteine through the conserved F or W. D genes are given only for firm matches. Some rows have no size entry. The others give once, few or many, or a class for an expanded clone.

d_call j_call v_call clone_size cdr3_aa cdr3_nt
TRBD1 TRBJ2-5 TRBV5-1 . CASSRPDRAEETQYF TGCGCCAGCAGCCGGCCGGACAGGGCAGAGGAGACCCAGTACTTC
TRBD2 TRBJ2-1 TRBV9 . CASSVGLAGVGYNEQFF TGTGCCAGCAGCGTAGGGCTAGCGGGAGTTGGCTACAATGAGCAGTTCTTC
TRBD1 TRBJ1-2 TRBV28 . CASRTSDRARAGYTF TGTGCCAGCAGAACCTCGGACAGGGCGAGGGCTGGCTACACCTTC
. TRBJ2-1 TRBV20-1 . CSASIEAEQFF TGCAGTGCTAGTATAGAGGCTGAGCAGTTCTTC
. TRBJ1-6 TRBV7-9 few CASSYHLGEGTKSPLHF TGTGCCAGCAGCTACCACCTGGGAGAGGGCACTAAATCACCCCTCCACTTT
. TRBJ2-6 TRBV30 . CAWKKNEWAPAANVLTF TGTGCCTGGAAAAAAAACGAATGGGCTCCGGCGGCCAACGTCCTGACTTTC
. TRBJ2-3 TRBV2 . CASRKEFGVVDTQYF TGTGCCAGCAGAAAGGAGTTTGGCGTCGTTGATACGCAGTATTTT
. TRBJ1-1 TRBV28 . CASTGNTEAFF TGTGCCAGCACAGGTAACACTGAAGCTTTCTTT
TRBD2 TRBJ2-1 TRBV5-4 . CASSLEGAGGLLYYNEQFF TGTGCCAGCAGCTTGGAGGGGGCGGGAGGGCTCCTCTATTACAATGAGCAGTTCTTC
TRBD1 TRBJ1-6 TRBV5-4 once CASSPGGYNSPLHF TGTGCCAGCAGTCCAGGGGGTTATAATTCACCCCTCCACTTT
TRBD2 TRBJ2-3 TRBV30 . CAWSFDLQGGVTDTQYF TGTGCCTGGAGTTTCGATCTGCAGGGAGGGGTCACAGATACGCAGTATTTT
. TRBJ2-7 TRBV7-9 few CASSSSGTGLSEQYF TGTGCCAGCAGCTCCTCCGGAACAGGGTTGAGCGAGCAGTACTTC
. TRBJ2-1 TRBV12-3/TRBV12-4 once CASSSGSPKQFF TGTGCCAGCAGCTCCGGGAGCCCCAAGCAGTTCTTC
TRBD2 TRBJ2-7 TRBV5-4 . CASSFPVAGEYEQYF TGTGCCAGCAGCTTCCCCGTAGCGGGAGAATACGAGCAGTACTTC
. TRBJ1-1 TRBV18 few CASSDSIRNTEAFF TGTGCCAGCTCCGACAGCATCAGGAACACTGAAGCTTTCTTT
. TRBJ1-1 TRBV5-4 few CASSLRGGGIPEAFF TGTGCCAGCAGCTTGAGAGGCGGAGGGATTCCTGAAGCTTTCTTT
. TRBJ2-2 TRBV30 . CAWSVPGGELFF TGTGCCTGGAGTGTACCGGGCGGGGAGCTGTTTTTT
. TRBJ2-7 TRBV12-3/TRBV12-4 . CASRATEDYEQYF TGTGCCAGCAGGGCGACAGAAGACTACGAGCAGTACTTC
TRBD2 TRBJ2-5 TRBV14 . CASSPVGSGRRETQYF TGTGCCAGCAGCCCCGTGGGGAGCGGGAGACGGGAGACCCAGTACTTC
TRBD1 TRBJ2-7 TRBV2 . CASSNTQGAAAYEQYF TGTGCCAGCAGTAACACACAGGGGGCAGCTGCCTACGAGCAGTACTTC
. TRBJ2-5 TRBV28 . CASSFPAGQETQYF TGTGCCAGCAGTTTTCCGGCAGGACAAGAGACCCAGTACTTC
TRBD1 TRBJ1-5 TRBV19 . CASSFGQGNQPQHF TGTGCCAGTAGTTTTGGACAGGGCAATCAGCCCCAGCATTTT
. TRBJ2-5 TRBV11-2 . CASSPGEETQYF TGTGCCAGCAGCCCGGGAGAAGAGACCCAGTACTTC
. TRBJ1-1 TRBV19 few CASSNLQTGRNTEAFF TGTGCCAGTAGTAACCTCCAGACAGGCCGTAACACTGAAGCTTTCTTT
TRBD2 TRBJ2-1 TRBV13 . CASSLVPSIAGGPYNEQFF TGTGCCAGCAGCTTAGTTCCCTCGATAGCGGGAGGGCCCTACAATGAGCAGTTCTTC
. TRBJ2-3 TRBV5-4 . CASSLRGASTDTQYF TGTGCCAGCAGCTTGCGGGGTGCTAGCACAGATACGCAGTATTTT
. TRBJ2-7 TRBV3-1/TRBV3-2 . CASSQVGGAGYEQYF TGTGCCAGCAGCCAAGTCGGAGGGGCTGGGTACGAGCAGTACTTC
. TRBJ2-2 TRBV11-3 . CASSLVRGNKAGELFF TGTGCCAGCAGCTTAGTCCGGGGGAACAAGGCCGGGGAGCTGTTTTTT
TRBD2 TRBJ2-5 TRBV16 . CASSRERTSAETQYF TGTGCCAGCAGCCGCGAGAGGACTAGCGCCGAGACCCAGTACTTC
. TRBJ2-7 TRBV25-1 . CASSLHRDKSYEQYF TGTGCCAGCAGTCTCCACCGGGACAAGTCCTACGAGCAGTACTTC
. TRBJ1-3 TRBV30 . CAWDVGQGNTIYF TGTGCCTGGGACGTGGGGCAGGGAAACACCATATATTTT
. TRBJ1-3 TRBV9 . CASSGLSGNTIYF TGTGCCAGCAGCGGACTCTCTGGAAACACCATATATTTT
. TRBJ1-2 TRBV12-5 . CASGLGPPRVGGYTF TGTGCTAGTGGTTTAGGCCCCCCCAGGGTCGGGGGCTACACCTTC